Sequencing of this TCR beta chain was carried out in a study of T-cell reconstitution after alpha-beta-depleted transplantation in children. It was with unique molecular identifiers that the TCRbeta library was prepared. TCRdb reprocessed the PCR reads via MiXCR and lists one record per CDR3 protein. The repertoire holds roughly 500,000 distinct CDR3 sequences, with approximately 20% as singletons. CDR3 size: 14 residues. Per germline, CDR1 SEHNR and CDR2 FQNEAQ (reference sequence). V lost 5 bases to trimming and J lost 10 bases; unmatched junction nucleotides: 11. The chain links TRBV7-9 to TRBJ2-1, with 7 nucleotides matching TRBD2. Sequencing used PBMCs from the stem cell graft donor, obtained from the stem cell graft. This clonotype was obtained from a human donor who donated a stem cell graft to a child with acute lymphoblastic leukemia. The CDR3 nucleotides are TGTGCCAGCAGCAACGGACTAGTCAGTAGCGAGCAGTTCTTC. Protein sequence: CASSNGLVSSEQFF. Full variable domain (missing parts from reference TRBV7-9 and TRBJ2-1): DTGVSQNPRHKITKRGQNVTFRCDPISEHNRLYWYRQTLGQGPEFLTYFQNEAQLEKSRLLSDRFSAERPKGSFSTLEIQRTEQGDSAMYLCASSNGLVSSEQFFGPGTRLTVL.